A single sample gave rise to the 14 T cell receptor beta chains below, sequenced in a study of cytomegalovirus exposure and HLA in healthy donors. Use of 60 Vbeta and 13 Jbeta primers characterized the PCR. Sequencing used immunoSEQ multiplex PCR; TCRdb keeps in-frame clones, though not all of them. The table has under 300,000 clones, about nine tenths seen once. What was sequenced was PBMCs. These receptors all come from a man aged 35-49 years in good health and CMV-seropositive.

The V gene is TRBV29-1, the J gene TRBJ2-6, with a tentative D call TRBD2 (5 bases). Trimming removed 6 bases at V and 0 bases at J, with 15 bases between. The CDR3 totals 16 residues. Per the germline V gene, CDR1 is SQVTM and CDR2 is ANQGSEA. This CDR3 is CSVGSPGGSGANVLTF. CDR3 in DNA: TGCAGCGTGGGCTCCCCAGGAGGCTCTGGGGCCAACGTCCTGACTTTC.

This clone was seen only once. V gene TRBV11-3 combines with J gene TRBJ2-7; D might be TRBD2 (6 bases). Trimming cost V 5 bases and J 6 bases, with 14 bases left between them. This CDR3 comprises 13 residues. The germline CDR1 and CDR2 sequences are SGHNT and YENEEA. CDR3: CASSATRTTEQYF. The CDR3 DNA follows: TGTGCCAGCAGCGCAACTCGGACTACCGAGCAGTACTTC.

The CDR3 nucleotides read TGTGCCAGCAGTTTATGGGCTAGCGGGTACAATGAGCAGTTCTTC. This codes for CASSLWASGYNEQFF. The J gene is TRBJ2-1, the V gene TRBV27; 8 nucleotides line up with TRBD2. The CDR3 is 15 amino acids. V was pared by 1 base and J by 4 bases, with 3 bases of the junction left unmatched. From germline, CDR1 is MNHEY and CDR2 SMNVEV (reference sequence).

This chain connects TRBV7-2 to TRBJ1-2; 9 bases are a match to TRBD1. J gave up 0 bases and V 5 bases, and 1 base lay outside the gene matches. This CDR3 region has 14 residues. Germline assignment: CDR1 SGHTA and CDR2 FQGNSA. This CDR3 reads CASSDRGTNYGYTF. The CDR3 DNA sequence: TGTGCCAGCAGCGACAGGGGGACTAACTATGGCTACACCTTC.

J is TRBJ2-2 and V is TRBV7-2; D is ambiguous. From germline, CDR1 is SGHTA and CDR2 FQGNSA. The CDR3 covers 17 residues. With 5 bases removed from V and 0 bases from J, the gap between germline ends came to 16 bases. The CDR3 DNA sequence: TGTGCCAGCAGCGGTATAGGATACTACGCGAACACCGGGGAGCTGTTTTTT. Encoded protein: CASSGIGYYANTGELFF.

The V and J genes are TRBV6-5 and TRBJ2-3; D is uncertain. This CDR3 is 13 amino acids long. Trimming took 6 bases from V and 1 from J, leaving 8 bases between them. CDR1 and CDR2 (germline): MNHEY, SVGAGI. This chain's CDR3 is CASSLGGTDTQYF. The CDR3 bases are TGTGCCAGCAGCTTGGGCGGCACAGATACGCAGTATTTT.

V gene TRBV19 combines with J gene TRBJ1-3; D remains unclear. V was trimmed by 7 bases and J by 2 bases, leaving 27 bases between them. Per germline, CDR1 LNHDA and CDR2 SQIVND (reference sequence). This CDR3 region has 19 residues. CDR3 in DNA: TGTGCCAGTACGCCCTGGGCAGTTCCCCAAATGCTTCCTGGAAACACCATATATTTT. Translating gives CASTPWAVPQMLPGNTIYF.

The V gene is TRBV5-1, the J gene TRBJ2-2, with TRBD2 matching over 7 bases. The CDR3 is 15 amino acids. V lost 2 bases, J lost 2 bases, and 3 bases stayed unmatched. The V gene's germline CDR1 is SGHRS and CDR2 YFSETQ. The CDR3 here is CASSFSGINTGELFF. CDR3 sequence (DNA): TGCGCCAGCAGCTTCAGCGGGATTAACACCGGGGAGCTGTTTTTT.

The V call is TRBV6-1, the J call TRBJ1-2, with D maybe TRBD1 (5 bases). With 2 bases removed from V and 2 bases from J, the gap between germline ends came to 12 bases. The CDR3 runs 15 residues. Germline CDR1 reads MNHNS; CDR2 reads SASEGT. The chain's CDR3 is CASSEISAGNYGYTF. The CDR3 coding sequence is TGTGCCAGCAGTGAAATATCGGCAGGGAACTATGGCTACACCTTC.

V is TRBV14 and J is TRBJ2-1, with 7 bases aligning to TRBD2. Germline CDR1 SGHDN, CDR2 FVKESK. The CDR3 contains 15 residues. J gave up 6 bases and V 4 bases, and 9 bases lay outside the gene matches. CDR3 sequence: CASSPSGTTTNEQFF. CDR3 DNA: TGTGCCAGCAGCCCAAGCGGGACCACCACCAATGAGCAGTTCTTC.

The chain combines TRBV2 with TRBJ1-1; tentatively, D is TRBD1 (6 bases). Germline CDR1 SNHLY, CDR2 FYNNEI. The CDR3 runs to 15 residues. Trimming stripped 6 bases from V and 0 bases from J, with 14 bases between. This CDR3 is CASSATGLMNTEAFF. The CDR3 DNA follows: TGTGCCAGCAGCGCGACAGGACTCATGAACACTGAAGCTTTCTTT. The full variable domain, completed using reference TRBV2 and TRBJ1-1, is EPEVTQTPSHQVTQMGQEVILRCVPISNHLYFYWYRQILGQKVEFLVSFYNNEISEKSEIFDDQFSVERPDGSNFTLKIRSTKLEDSAMYFCASSATGLMNTEAFFGQGTRLTVV.

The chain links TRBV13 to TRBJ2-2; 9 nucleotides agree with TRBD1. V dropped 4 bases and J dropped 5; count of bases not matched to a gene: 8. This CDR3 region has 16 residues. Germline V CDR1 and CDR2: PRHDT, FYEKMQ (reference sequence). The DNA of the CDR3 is TGTGCCAGCAGCTCCCGGCGACAGGGGGGGACCGGGGAGCTGTTTTTT. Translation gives CASSSRRQGGTGELFF.

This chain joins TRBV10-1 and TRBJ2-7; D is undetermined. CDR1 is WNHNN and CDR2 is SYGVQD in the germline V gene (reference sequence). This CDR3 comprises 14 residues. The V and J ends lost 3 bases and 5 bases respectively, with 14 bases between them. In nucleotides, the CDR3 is TGCGCCAGCAGTGATACAGATTCGAAACACGAGCAGTACTTC. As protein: CASSDTDSKHEQYF.

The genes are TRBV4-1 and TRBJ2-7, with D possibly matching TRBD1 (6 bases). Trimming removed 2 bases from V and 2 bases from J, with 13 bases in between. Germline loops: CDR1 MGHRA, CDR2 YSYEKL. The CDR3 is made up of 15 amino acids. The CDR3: CASSQTAGTTYEQYF. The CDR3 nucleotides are TGCGCCAGCAGCCAAACAGCTGGGACAACCTACGAGCAGTACTTC.